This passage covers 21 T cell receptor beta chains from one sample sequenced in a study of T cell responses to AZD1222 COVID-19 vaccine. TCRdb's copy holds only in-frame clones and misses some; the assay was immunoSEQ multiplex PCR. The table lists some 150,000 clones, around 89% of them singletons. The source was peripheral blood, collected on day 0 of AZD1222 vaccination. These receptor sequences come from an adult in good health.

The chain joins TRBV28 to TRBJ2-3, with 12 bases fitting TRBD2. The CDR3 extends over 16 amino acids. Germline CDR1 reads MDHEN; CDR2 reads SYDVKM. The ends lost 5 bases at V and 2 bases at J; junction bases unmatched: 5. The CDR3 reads CASSVTSGGLTDTQYF. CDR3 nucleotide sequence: TGTGCCAGCAGTGTAACTAGCGGGGGGCTCACAGATACGCAGTATTTT.

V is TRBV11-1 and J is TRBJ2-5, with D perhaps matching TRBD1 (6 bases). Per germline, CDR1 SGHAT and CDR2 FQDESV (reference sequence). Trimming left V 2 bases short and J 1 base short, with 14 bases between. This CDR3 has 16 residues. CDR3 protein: CASSLNPTGIQETQYF. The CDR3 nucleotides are TGTGCCAGCAGCTTAAATCCCACAGGGATCCAAGAGACCCAGTACTTC.

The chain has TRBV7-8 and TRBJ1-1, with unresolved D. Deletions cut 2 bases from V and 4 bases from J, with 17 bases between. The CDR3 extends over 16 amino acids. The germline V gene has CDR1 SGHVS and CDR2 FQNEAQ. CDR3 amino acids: CASSLMSLGLGTEAFF. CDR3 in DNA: TGTGCCAGCAGCTTAATGTCTCTAGGACTGGGCACTGAAGCTTTCTTT.

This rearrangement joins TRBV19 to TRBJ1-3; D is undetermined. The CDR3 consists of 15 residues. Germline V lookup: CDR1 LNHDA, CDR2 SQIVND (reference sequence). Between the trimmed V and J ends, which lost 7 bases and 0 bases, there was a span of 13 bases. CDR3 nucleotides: TGTGCCAGTAAACCAAGGACTAGCTCTGGAAACACCATATATTTT. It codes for CASKPRTSSGNTIYF.

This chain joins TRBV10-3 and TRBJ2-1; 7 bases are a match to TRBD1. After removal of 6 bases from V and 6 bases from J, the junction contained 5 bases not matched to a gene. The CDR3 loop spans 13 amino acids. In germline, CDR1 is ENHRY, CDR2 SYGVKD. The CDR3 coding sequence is TGTGCCATCAGCCTCGGACAGGCCAATGAGCAGTTCTTC. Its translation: CAISLGQANEQFF.

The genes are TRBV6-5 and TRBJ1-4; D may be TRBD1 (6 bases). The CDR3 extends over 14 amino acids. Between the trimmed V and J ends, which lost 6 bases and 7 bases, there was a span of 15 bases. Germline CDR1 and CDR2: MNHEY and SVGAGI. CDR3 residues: CASRDYREGEKLFF. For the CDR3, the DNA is TGTGCCAGCAGGGATTACAGGGAAGGTGAAAAACTGTTTTTT.

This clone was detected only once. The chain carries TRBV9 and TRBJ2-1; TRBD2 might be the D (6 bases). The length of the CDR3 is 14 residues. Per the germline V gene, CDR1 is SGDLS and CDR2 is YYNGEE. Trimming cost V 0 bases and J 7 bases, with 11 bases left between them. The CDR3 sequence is CASSVGGGVNEQFF. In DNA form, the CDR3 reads TGTGCCAGCAGCGTAGGCGGCGGGGTGAATGAGCAGTTCTTC.

CDR3 in amino acids: CASTLEGSGQETQYF. The DNA for the CDR3 is TGTGCCAGCACCCTGGAGGGTTCAGGGCAAGAGACCCAGTACTTC. The chain joins TRBV2 to TRBJ2-5; a weak D match, TRBD2 (6 bases). The CDR3 has 15 residues. V dropped 7 bases and J dropped 2 bases, with 17 bases sitting between them. Germline CDR1 reads SNHLY; CDR2 reads FYNNEI. Filled out from reference TRBV2 and TRBJ2-5, the complete variable domain reads EPEVTQTPSHQVTQMGQEVILRCVPISNHLYFYWYRQILGQKVEFLVSFYNNEISEKSEIFDDQFSVERPDGSNFTLKIRSTKLEDSAMYFCASTLEGSGQETQYFGPGTRLLVL.

DNA for the CDR3: TGTGCCAGCAGCGTCGACAGCGCCTCTGGAAACACCATATATTTT. Translating it yields CASSVDSASGNTIYF. The V and J genes are TRBV9 and TRBJ1-3, with D possibly being TRBD1 (5 bases). The CDR3 is 15 residues long. Trimming removed 2 bases at V and 0 bases at J, with 9 bases between. The germline V gene has CDR1 SGDLS and CDR2 YYNGEE.

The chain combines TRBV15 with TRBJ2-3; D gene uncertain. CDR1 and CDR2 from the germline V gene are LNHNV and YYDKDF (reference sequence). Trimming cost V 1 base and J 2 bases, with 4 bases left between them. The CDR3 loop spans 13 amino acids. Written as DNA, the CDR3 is TGTGCCACCAGCAGAGGGACCACAGATACGCAGTATTTT. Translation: CATSRGTTDTQYF.

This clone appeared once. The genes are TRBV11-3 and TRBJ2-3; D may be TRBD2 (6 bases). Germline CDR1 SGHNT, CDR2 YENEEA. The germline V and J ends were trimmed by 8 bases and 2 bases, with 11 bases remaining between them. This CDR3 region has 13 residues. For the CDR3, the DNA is TGTGCCAGCGCATCGGGGGACACAGATACGCAGTATTTT. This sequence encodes CASASGDTDTQYF.

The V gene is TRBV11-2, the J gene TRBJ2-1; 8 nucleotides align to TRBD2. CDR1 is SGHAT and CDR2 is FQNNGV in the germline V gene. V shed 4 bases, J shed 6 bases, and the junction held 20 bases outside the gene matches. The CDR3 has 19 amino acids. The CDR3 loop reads CASSSRGRVAGPRGNEQFF. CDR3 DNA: TGTGCCAGCAGCTCACGGGGCCGGGTAGCGGGGCCTAGGGGCAATGAGCAGTTCTTC.

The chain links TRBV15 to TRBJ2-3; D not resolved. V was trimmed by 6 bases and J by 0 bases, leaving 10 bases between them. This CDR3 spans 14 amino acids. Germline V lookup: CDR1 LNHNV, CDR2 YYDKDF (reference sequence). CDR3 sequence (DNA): TGTGCCACCAGGTCTAGTGAAAGCACAGATACGCAGTATTTT. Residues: CATRSSESTDTQYF.

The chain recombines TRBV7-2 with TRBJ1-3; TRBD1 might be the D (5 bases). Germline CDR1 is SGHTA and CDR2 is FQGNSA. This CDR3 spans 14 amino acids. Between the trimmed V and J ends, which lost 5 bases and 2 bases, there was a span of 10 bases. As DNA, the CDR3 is TGTGCCAGCAGCGACAGCCCCCCTGGAAACACCATATATTTT. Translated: CASSDSPPGNTIYF. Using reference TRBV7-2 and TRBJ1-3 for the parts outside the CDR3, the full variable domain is GAGVSQSPSNKVTEKGKDVELRCDPISGHTALYWYRQSLGQGLEFLIYFQGNSAPDKSGLPSDRFSAERTGGSVSTLTIQRTQQEDSAVYLCASSDSPPGNTIYFGEGSWLTVV.

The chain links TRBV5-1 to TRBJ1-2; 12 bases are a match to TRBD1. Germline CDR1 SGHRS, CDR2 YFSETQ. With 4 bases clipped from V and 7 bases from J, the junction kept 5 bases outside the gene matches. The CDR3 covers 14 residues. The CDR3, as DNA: TGCGCCAGCAGCCAGGGACAGGGGGCCAGTGGCTACACCTTC. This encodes CASSQGQGASGYTF.

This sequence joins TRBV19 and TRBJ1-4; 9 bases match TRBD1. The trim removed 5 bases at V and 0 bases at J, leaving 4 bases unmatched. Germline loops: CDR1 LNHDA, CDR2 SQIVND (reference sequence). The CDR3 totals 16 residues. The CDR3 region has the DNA TGTGCCAGTAGTCGTAACAGGGGGCCAACTAATGAAAAACTGTTTTTT. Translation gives CASSRNRGPTNEKLFF.

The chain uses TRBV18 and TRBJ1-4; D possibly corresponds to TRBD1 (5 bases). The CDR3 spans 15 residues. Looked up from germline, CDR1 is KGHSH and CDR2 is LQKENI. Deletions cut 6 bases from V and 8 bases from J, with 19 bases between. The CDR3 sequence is CASSPDKVAKEKLFF. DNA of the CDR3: TGTGCCAGCTCGCCGGACAAAGTCGCGAAGGAAAAACTGTTTTTT.

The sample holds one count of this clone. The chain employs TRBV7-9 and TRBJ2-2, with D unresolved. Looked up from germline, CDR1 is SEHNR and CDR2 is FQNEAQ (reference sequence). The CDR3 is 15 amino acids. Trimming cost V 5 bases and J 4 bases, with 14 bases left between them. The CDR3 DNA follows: TGTGCCAGCAGCCCTGACCTAGTAAGCACCGGGGAGCTGTTTTTT. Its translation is CASSPDLVSTGELFF.

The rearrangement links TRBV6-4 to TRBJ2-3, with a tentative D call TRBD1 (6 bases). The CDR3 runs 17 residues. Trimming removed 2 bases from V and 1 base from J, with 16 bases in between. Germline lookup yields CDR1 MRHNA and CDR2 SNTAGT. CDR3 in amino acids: CASSDTAGVPGTDTQYF. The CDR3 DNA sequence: TGTGCCAGCAGTGACACCGCAGGGGTCCCGGGCACAGATACGCAGTATTTT.

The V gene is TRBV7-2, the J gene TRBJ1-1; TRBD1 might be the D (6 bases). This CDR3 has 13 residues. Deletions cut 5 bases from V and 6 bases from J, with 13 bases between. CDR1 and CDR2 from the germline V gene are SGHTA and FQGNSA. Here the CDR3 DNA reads TGTGCCAGCAGCATACACAGGGATGCTGAAGCTTTCTTT. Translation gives CASSIHRDAEAFF.

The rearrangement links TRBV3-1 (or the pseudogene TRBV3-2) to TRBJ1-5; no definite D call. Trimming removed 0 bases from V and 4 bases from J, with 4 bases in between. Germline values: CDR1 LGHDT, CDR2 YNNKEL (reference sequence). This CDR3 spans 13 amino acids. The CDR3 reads CASSQDRNQPQHF. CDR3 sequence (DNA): TGTGCCAGCAGCCAAGATCGGAATCAGCCCCAGCATTTT.